This TCR beta chain was found in a study of cytomegalovirus exposure and HLA in healthy donors (TCRdb year 2017). A note on the overall study: An earlier analysis of under 600 of the donors reported 250 to 300 Gb of sequence data and around 110 million unique TCR beta sequences from about 179 million T cells. About 300 gigabases of sequencing data and 70 million to 100 million unique TCR sequences were included in an early release covering roughly 600 HLA-typed donors. The number of donors typed differed by locus, with roughly 620-630 for A, B, C, DRB1 and DQB1, around 500 for DQA1, approximately 570 for DPA1, and around 450 for DPB1. HLA typing included class I and class II loci at four-digit resolution. A handful of DR-DQ haplotypes were handled as single units for association and clustering because linkage in the cohort was strong. The T cell repertoires of around 730 subjects were profiled by immunosequencing and related to cytomegalovirus serostatus. Along with the approximately 620-subject first cohort, a separate validation cohort of about 110 different subjects was used. The later analysis used no new phenotypic data to find candidate immune exposures, relying instead on TCR beta sequences and their occurrence across donors. Of the roughly 400 genotyped donors, more than 75% were placed in the genetic ancestry cluster associated with self-reported Caucasian donors. The aim of the study was to test whether cataloging public T cell receptors could identify signatures of past pathogen exposure. Alongside the repertoire data, information on donor age, sex, ethnicity and CMV serostatus was compiled. The study combined high-throughput TCR immunosequencing, statistical association of individual TCRs with disease status, and machine learning to predict cytomegalovirus infection status. A later genetic analysis took genome-wide SNP genotypes for 398 of the 666 donors and used that subset as a discovery cohort. To study patterns of TCR occurrence, a later analysis re-analyzed previously published TCR beta repertoires from 550 to 800 donors and added high-resolution HLA genotyping. To decide whether each TCR beta V gene segment behaved as functional or pseudogenic, an earlier analysis of fewer than 750 of the donors relied on high-throughput TCR beta sequencing. Across 300 to 500 genotyped donors of the cohort, an average of 235,054 unique TCR beta nucleotide sequences per donor were sequenced, and roughly a sixth of those sequences were non-productive. All discovery cohort repertoires had been generated on a single sequencing platform.

A note on this clone: Its antigen specificity is not known. Nothing much larger sits one base from this clone, and base qualities are not available.

Libraries were made using the immunoSEQ multiplex PCR assay. For the multiplex PCR, a mixture combining 60 forward primers for TCR Vbeta segments and 13 reverse primers for TCR Jbeta segments was used. A multiplex PCR assay on genomic DNA amplified the CDR3 region of rearranged TCR beta genes. The Illumina HiSeq System was used to sequence the amplified TCR beta libraries as 87-base-pair reads. The original methods were these. In a later analysis, tens of millions of unique TCR beta chains were counted across the 500 to 700 repertoires, and roughly 11 million of these chains were shared by at least two donors. To remove PCR and sequencing errors, raw reads were error-corrected and collapsed into unique sequences using a nearest-neighbor algorithm that merged closely related sequences. To assign V, D and J gene segments, CDR3 sequences were aligned to IMGT reference sequences. Each retained sequence needed at least a six-nucleotide match to both a V gene segment and a J gene segment. A rearrangement was called productive if the CDR3 had no stop codons and remained in frame with V and J, and every other rearrangement was called non-productive. Following IMGT convention, CDR3 was defined as the stretch from the second conserved V-encoded cysteine up to the conserved J-encoded phenylalanine. The earlier analysis of 450 to 750 of the donors excluded any sequence lacking an unambiguous match to a single V gene segment. In an earlier analysis of 587 of the donors, a V segment was called functional when productive rearrangements were above 56.7%, and segregating when the standard deviation between donors exceeded 5%. A statistical classification framework was developed to diagnose cytomegalovirus status using the catalog of TCR beta chain sequences. In a later analysis, V and J genes were assigned by comparing TCR nucleotide sequences against IMGT/GENE-DB human TR gene sequences. A later analysis assigned CDR3 sequences and most-parsimonious VDJ recombination scenarios with the TCRdist pipeline. In a later analysis, every TCR beta chain was defined by the combination of its CDR3 amino acid sequence and its V-gene family, and reads without a unique V-gene family were dropped. In a later analysis, fewer than 650 highly shared, low-generation-probability nucleotide sequences were removed to address suspected cross-contamination and a sequencing artifact. In a later analysis, a clonal expansion index for each public chain was calculated from normalized within-repertoire ranks of inferred template counts. A later analysis computed generation probabilities with a VDJ recombination model fitted to out-of-frame rearrangements, and checked the results against IGoR. In a later analysis, TCR-TCR, TCR-HLA and TCR-CMV co-occurrence was scored with hypergeometric tests, and a repertoire-size bias correction was applied to TCR pairs. A later analysis estimated false discovery rates by permuting HLA or CMV assignments 20 times. In a later analysis, co-occurring TCRs were grouped using DBSCAN, with TCRdist sequence similarity added in when clustering inside HLA-allele-positive subsets. For co-occurrence clustering, repertoires with fewer than 30,000 or more than 120,000 public chains were excluded, along with four or five repertoires with anomalous nucleotide sharing. This immuneACCESS table, as held by TCRdb, lists in-frame sequences with V and J called but not all clones. Of the missing ones, under half trace to an unresolved V gene in checked studies; the others have no known cause. D and trimming come from the DNA, and the V and J calls and clone size come from that table. This sample gives 110,000 to 150,000 clones in total; 70% to 90% of them show up just once. Roughly 4% of the sample comes from the top ten.

Ends trimmed: V by 5 bases, J by 3 bases; bases unmatched to a gene: 9. The germline V gene (reference sequence) provides CDR1 MNHEY and CDR2 SMNVEV. The CDR3, from cysteine to phenylalanine, totals 16 residues. The read is trimmed to its CDR3 DNA, 48 bases read in frame from base 1. Overall results and qualifications from the work: Around 16 rarely observed V segments, including chromosome 9 orphons, were excluded from the earlier analysis of some 590 of the donors because counts were too low. Most TCR sequences were observed very rarely across donors, whereas some public TCRs were present in many individuals. A further reported finding was that TCR beta sequences accurately predicted the HLA-A and HLA-B alleles for most subjects in the first cohort. In a later analysis, HLA-associated TCR beta chains were found to be more clonally expanded and to have lower generation probabilities than equally common non-associated chains. The classifier was reported to diagnose cytomegalovirus status with high specificity and sensitivity in both the original and validation cohorts. A few of the identified cytomegalovirus-associated TCR beta chains were confirmed in vitro to be specific for cytomegalovirus antigens. In a later analysis, TCR association rates were found to vary across HLA loci, with the most associated TCRs seen for DRB1 alleles and the fewest for HLA-C alleles. The authors suggested that the approach could potentially be extended to other disease states and immunological phenotypes. Correlated functional status among segregating V segments might be attributable to linkage disequilibrium, but an unknown experimental factor could not be ruled out. In a later genetic analysis, fewer N-insertions in productive TCRs were reported among donors in an Asian-associated ancestry cluster than the roughly 710-donor mean. The presence/absence analyses assumed that sequencing depth was roughly uniform across donors, and that assumption may not be true. In an earlier analysis of about 600 of the donors, most TCR beta V segments appeared in productive rearrangements about 87% or about 30% of the time, broadly matching IMGT annotations. In a later analysis, some 17,000 TCR beta sequences were associated with specific HLA alleles at a false discovery rate of 0.05. In a later analysis, most CMV-associated TCR beta chains were found to appear HLA-restricted, with HLA associations seemingly driven largely by CMV exposure. CMV serostatus was the only immune exposure information available for the cohort. A later analysis reported that several top co-occurrence clusters appeared linked to parvovirus B19, influenza, CMV and Epstein-Barr virus. Because some donors lacked HLA typing at each locus, the association tests relied only on the typed subset. A cluster of highly shared sequence variants was judged likely to be a technical artifact of the sequencing pipeline. The cohort was sequenced for TCR beta chains only, and without alpha or paired-chain data the features that could be detected were limited. A later genetic analysis associated a missense DCLRE1C variant with V-gene and J-gene trimming of TCR beta chains, and an independent cohort replicated the association. Strong co-occurrence of HLA alleles, especially DR and DQ, made assigning TCR associations to individual alleles difficult. Because the 87-base-pair reads could not distinguish some IMGT-functional V segments, including TRBV6-2 and TRBV6-3, those segments were excluded. The study listed approximately 160 TCR beta chains as associated with cytomegalovirus.

The cohort comprised some 700 healthy bone marrow donors. Cohort members were all nominally healthy when sampled, although unrecorded immune exposures were likely present. The donor was CMV seropositive and was included in the group of 250 to 350 seropositive cohort members. Every donor gave a peripheral blood sample, and the peripheral blood mononuclear cells from that sample were used for TCR beta sequencing. Genomic DNA was extracted from the blood cell samples with the Qiagen DNeasy Blood Extraction Kit. Recombination connected TRBV27 to TRBJ2-1, and 8 bases in between align with TRBD2. The source is a middle-aged woman in good health and CMV-seropositive. The sample comprised PBMCs. The nucleotide sequence is TGTGCCAGCAGTCTACAACTAGCGGAAGTCTACAATGAGCAGTTCTTC. Translated, this is CASSLQLAEVYNEQFF.